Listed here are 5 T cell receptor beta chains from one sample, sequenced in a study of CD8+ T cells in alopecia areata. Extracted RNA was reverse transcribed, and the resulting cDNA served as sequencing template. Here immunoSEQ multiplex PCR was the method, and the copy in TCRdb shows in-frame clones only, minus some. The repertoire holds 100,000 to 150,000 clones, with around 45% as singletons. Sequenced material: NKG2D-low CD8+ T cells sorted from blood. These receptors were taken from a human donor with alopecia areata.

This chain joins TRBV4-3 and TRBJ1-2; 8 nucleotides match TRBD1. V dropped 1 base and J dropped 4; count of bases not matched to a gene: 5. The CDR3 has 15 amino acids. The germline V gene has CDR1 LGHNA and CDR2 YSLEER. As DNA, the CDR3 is TGCGCCAGCAGCCAAGTTCCAGGGGGCGGCTATGGCTACACCTTC. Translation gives CASSQVPGGGYGYTF.

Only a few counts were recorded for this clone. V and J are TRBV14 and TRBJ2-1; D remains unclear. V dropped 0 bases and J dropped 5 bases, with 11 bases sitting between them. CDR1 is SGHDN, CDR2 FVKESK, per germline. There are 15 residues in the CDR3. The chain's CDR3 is CASSQDGQGHNEQFF. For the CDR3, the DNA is TGTGCCAGCAGCCAAGATGGGCAAGGGCACAATGAGCAGTTCTTC.

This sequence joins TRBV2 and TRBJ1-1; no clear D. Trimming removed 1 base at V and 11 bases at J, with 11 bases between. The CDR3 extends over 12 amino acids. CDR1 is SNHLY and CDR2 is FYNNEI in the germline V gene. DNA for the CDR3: TGTGCCAGCAGTGAAGGAGGGATGAAGGCTTTCTTT. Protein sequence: CASSEGGMKAFF. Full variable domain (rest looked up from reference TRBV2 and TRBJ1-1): EPEVTQTPSHQVTQMGQEVILRCVPISNHLYFYWYRQILGQKVEFLVSFYNNEISEKSEIFDDQFSVERPDGSNFTLKIRSTKLEDSAMYFCASSEGGMKAFFGQGTRLTVV.

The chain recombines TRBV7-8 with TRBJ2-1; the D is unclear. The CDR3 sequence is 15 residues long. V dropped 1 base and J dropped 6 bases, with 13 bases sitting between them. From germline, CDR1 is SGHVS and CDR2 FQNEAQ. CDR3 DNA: TGTGCCAGCAGCTTAGGGATTACCCCCGGCAATGAGCAGTTCTTC. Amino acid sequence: CASSLGITPGNEQFF.

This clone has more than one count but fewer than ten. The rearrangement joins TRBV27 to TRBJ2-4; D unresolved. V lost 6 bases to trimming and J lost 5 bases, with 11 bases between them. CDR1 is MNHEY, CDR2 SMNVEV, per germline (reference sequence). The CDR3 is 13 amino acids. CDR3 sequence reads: CASSEGRQNIQYF. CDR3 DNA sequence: TGTGCCAGCAGCGAAGGGCGACAAAACATTCAGTACTTC.